This T cell receptor beta chain was identified in a study of control samples from healthy donors and cancer patients. The data were produced by immunoSEQ multiplex PCR, yet TCRdb's version contains in-frame clones alone and is incomplete. The sample holds fewer than 300,000 clones, almost 85% seen once. This clone was observed a handful of times. This TCR was recovered from a woman aged 55-70 years with lung cancer. Sequenced: PBMCs.

Written as DNA, the CDR3 is TGTGCCAGCAGCCAGGGACAGGGGTACACTGAAGCTTTCTTT. Amino acids: CASSQGQGYTEAFF. J is TRBJ1-1 and V is TRBV5-5, with TRBD1 matching 10 bases. The CDR3 length is 14 residues. The ends lost 4 bases at V and 3 bases at J; junction bases unmatched: 3. Germline V gene data show CDR1 as SGHKS and CDR2 as YYEKEE (reference sequence).